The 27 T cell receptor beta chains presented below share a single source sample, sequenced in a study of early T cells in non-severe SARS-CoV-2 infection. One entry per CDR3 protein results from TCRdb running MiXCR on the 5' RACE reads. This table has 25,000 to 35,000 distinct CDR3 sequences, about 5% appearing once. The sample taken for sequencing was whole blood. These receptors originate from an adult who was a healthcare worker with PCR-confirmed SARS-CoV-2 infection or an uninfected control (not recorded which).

The CDR3, as DNA: TGCGCCAGCAGCTTGGTTGTTGGCCGTACTTCTGGGGCCAACGTCCTGACTTTC. Protein product: CASSLVVGRTSGANVLTF. The rearrangement joins TRBV5-1 to TRBJ2-6; D is unclear. Germline-derived CDR1 and CDR2 are SGHRS and YFSETQ. V was cut by 0 bases and J by 1 base, with 14 bases left in between. CDR3 length: 18 amino acids.

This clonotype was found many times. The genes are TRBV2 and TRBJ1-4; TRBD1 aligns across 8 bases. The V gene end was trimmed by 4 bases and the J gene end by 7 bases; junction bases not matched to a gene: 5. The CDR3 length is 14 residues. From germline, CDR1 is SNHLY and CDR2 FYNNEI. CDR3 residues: CASSVRGRGEKLFF. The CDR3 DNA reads TGTGCCAGCAGTGTCAGGGGGCGCGGTGAAAAACTGTTTTTT.

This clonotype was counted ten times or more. The CDR3 sequence: CSAQPMRTGGLSTEAFF. The CDR3 DNA follows: TGCAGTGCTCAGCCTATGAGGACAGGGGGTCTATCGACTGAAGCTTTCTTT. V gene TRBV20-1 combines with J gene TRBJ1-1; 10 bases map to TRBD1. Germline loops: CDR1 DFQATT, CDR2 SNEGSKA (reference sequence). With V trimmed by 5 bases and J by 5 bases, 17 bases remained unmatched. This CDR3 region has 17 residues.

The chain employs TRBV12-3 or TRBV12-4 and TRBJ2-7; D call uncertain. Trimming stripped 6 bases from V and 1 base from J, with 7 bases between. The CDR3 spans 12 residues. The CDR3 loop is CASSRMSYEQYF. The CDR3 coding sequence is TGTGCCAGCAGCCGTATGTCCTACGAGCAGTACTTC.

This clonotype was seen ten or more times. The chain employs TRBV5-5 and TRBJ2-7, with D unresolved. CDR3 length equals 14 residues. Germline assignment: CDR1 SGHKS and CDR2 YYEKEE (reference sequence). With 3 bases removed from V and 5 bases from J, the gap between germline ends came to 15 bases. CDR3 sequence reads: CASSSHPGSNEQYF. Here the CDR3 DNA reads TGTGCCAGCAGCTCCCATCCCGGCAGCAACGAGCAGTACTTC.

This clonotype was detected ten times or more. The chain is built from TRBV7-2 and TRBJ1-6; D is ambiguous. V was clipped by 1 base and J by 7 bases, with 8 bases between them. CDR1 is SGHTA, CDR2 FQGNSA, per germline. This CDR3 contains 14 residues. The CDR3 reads CASSLVGPNSPLHF. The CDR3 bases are TGTGCCAGCAGCTTAGTGGGCCCCAATTCACCCCTCCACTTT.

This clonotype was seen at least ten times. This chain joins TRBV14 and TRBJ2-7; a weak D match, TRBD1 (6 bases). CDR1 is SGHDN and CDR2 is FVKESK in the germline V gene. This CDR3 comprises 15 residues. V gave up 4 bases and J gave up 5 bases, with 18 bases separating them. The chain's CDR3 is CASSPYRQVPDEQYF. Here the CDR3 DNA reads TGTGCCAGCAGCCCGTACCGACAGGTGCCGGACGAGCAGTACTTC.

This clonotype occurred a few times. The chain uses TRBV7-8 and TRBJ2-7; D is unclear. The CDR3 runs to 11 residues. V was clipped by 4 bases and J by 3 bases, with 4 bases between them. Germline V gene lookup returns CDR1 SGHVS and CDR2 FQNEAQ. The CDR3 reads CASSSDYEQYF. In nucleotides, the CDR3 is TGTGCCAGCAGCTCGGACTACGAGCAGTACTTC.

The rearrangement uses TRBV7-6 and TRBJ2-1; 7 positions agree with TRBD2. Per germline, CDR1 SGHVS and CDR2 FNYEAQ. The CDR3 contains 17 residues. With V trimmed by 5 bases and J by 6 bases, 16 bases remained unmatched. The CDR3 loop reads CASSRPGGRVEGNEQFF. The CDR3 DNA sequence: TGTGCCAGCAGCCGACCTGGCGGGAGAGTAGAGGGCAATGAGCAGTTCTTC.

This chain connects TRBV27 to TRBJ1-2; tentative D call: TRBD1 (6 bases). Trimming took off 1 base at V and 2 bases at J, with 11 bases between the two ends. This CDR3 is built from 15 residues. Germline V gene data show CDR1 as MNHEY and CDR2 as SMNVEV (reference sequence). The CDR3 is CASSLFPGANYGYTF. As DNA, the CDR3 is TGTGCCAGCAGTTTATTCCCAGGGGCGAACTATGGCTACACCTTC.

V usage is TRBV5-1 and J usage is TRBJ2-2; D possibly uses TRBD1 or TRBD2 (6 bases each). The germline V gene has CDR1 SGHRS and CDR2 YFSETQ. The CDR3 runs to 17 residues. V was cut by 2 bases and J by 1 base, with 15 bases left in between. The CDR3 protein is CASSFTPAGQNTGELFF. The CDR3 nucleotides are TGCGCCAGCAGCTTCACCCCCGCGGGACAGAACACCGGGGAGCTGTTTTTT.

CDR3 sequence reads: CASSQERTGSPDEQFF. CDR3 DNA: TGCGCCAGCAGCCAAGAGAGGACAGGGAGCCCGGATGAGCAGTTCTTC. The chain carries TRBV4-3 and TRBJ2-1, with 8 bases matching TRBD1. CDR1 is LGHNA and CDR2 is YSLEER in the germline V gene. The CDR3 spans 16 residues. Trimming took 0 bases from V and 8 from J; bases not matched to a gene: 9.

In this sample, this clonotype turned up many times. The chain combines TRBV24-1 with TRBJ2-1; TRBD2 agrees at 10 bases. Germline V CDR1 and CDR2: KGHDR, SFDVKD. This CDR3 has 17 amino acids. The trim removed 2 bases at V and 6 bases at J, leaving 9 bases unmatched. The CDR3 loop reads CATSDSRSSGRSNEQFF. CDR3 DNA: TGTGCCACCAGTGATTCGAGATCTAGCGGGAGATCCAATGAGCAGTTCTTC.

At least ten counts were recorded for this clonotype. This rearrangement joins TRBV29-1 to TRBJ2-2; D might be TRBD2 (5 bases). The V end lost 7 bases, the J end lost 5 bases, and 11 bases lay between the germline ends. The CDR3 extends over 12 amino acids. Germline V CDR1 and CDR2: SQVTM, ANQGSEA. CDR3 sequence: CSGEEGTGELFF. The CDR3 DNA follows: TGCAGCGGGGAAGAGGGAACCGGGGAGCTGTTTTTT.

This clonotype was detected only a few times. CDR3 sequence: CASSLDLNNEQFF. CDR3 in DNA: TGTGCCAGCAGCTTAGACTTAAACAATGAGCAGTTCTTC. The J gene is TRBJ2-1, the V gene TRBV11-2; D is uncertain. Trimming pared 0 bases from V and 5 bases from J, leaving 5 bases between. This CDR3 has 13 residues. Germline lookup yields CDR1 SGHAT and CDR2 FQNNGV.

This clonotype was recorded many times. CDR3: CASSRAVSYNEQFF. The CDR3 nucleotides are TGTGCCAGTAGTAGGGCAGTCTCCTACAATGAGCAGTTCTTC. The chain recombines TRBV19 with TRBJ2-1; no firm D call. The CDR3 covers 14 residues. The V and J ends lost 4 bases and 0 bases respectively, with 7 bases between them. Germline-derived CDR1 and CDR2 are LNHDA and SQIVND (reference sequence).

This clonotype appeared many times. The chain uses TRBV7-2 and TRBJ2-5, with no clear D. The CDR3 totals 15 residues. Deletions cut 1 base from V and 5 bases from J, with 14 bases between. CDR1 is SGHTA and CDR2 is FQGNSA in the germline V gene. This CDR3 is CASSLVGSPGETQYF. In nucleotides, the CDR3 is TGTGCCAGCAGCTTAGTCGGATCCCCTGGGGAGACCCAGTACTTC.

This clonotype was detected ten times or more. CDR3 sequence reads: CASSQEGGYTEAFF. CDR3 in DNA: TGTGCCAGCAGCCAAGAAGGCGGGTACACTGAAGCTTTCTTT. V and J are TRBV14 and TRBJ1-1; D uncertain. The germline V and J ends were trimmed by 0 bases and 3 bases, with 8 bases remaining between them. The germline gives CDR1 SGHDN, CDR2 FVKESK. The CDR3 is made up of 14 amino acids. Full variable domain (remainder filled in from reference TRBV14 and TRBJ1-1): EAGVTQFPSHSVIEKGQTVTLRCDPISGHDNLYWYRRVMGKEIKFLLHFVKESKQDESGMPNNRFLAERTGGTYSTLKVQPAELEDSGVYFCASSQEGGYTEAFFGQGTRLTVV.

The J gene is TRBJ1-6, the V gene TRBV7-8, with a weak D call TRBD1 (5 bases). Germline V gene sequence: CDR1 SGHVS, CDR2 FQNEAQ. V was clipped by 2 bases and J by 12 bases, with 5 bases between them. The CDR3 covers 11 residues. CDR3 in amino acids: CASSLQGPLHF. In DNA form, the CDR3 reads TGTGCCAGCAGCTTACAGGGACCCCTCCACTTT. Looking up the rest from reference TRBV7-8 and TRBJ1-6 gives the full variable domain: GAGVSQSPRYKVAKRGQDVALRCDPISGHVSLFWYQQALGQGPEFLTYFQNEAQLDKSGLPSDRFFAERPEGSVSTLKIQRTQQEDSAVYLCASSLQGPLHFGNGTRLTVT.

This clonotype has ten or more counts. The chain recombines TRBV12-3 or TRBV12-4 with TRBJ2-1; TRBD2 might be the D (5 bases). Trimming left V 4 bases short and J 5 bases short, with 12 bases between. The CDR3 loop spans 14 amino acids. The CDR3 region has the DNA TGTGCCAGCAGTTCCATGGACTTGGACAATGAGCAGTTCTTC. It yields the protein CASSSMDLDNEQFF.

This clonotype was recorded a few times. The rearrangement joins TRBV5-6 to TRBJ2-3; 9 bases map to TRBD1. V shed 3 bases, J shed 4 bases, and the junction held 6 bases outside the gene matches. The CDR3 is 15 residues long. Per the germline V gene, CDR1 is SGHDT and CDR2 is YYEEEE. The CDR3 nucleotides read TGTGCCAGCAGCTCCGGGACAGGGTTCCCAGATACGCAGTATTTT. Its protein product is CASSSGTGFPDTQYF.

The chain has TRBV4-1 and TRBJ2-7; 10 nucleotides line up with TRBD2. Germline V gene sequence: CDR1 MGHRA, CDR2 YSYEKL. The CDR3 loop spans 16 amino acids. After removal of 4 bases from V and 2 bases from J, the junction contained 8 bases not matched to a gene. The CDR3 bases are TGCGCCAGCAGCCCGACTAGCGGGTATCTCCCCTACGAGCAGTACTTC. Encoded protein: CASSPTSGYLPYEQYF.

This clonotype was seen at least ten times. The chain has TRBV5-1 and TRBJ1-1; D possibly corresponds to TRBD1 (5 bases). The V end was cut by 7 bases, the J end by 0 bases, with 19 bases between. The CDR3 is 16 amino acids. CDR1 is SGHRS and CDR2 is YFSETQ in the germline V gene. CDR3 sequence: CASSPGDRRMNTEAFF. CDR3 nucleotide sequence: TGCGCCAGCTCACCCGGGGACCGACGCATGAACACTGAAGCTTTCTTT.

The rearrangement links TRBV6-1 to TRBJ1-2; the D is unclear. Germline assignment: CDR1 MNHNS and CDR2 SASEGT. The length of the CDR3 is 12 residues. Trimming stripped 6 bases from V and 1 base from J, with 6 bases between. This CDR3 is CASSVDNYGYTF. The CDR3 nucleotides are TGTGCCAGCAGCGTGGATAACTATGGCTACACCTTC.

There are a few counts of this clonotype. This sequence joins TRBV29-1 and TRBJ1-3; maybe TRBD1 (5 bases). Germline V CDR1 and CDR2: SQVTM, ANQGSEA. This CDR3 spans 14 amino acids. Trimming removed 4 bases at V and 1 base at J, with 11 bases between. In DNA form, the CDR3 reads TGCAGCGTTGCGGGGGACCCGTCTGGAAACACCATATATTTT. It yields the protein CSVAGDPSGNTIYF.

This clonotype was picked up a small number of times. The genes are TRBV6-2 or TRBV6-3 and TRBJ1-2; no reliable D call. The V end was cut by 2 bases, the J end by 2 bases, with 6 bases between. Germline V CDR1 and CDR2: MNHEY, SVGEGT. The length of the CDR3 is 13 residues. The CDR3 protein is CASSYEMNYGYTF. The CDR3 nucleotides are TGTGCCAGCAGTTACGAGATGAACTATGGCTACACCTTC.

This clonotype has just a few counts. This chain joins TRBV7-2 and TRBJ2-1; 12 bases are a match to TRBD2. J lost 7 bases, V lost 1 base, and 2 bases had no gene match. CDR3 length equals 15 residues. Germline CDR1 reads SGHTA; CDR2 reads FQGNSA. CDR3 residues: CASSLGGTSGNEQFF. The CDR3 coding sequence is TGTGCCAGCAGCTTAGGAGGGACTAGCGGGAATGAGCAGTTCTTC.